The 14 T cell receptor beta chains below were found in one sample sequenced in a study of OX40 agonist ivuxolimab in advanced cancers. TCRdb's copy holds only in-frame clones and misses some; the assay was immunoSEQ multiplex PCR. The sample consists of some 87,000 clones, approximately 91% of them appearing once. Source: CD4+ or CD8+ T cells sorted from blood, taken in a trial of the OX40 agonist ivuxolimab. These TCRs come from an adult with an advanced solid tumor such as melanoma, head and neck, liver or kidney cancer.

This chain joins TRBV7-8 and TRBJ2-1, with TRBD2 matching over 7 bases. The germline V gene encodes CDR1 SGHVS and CDR2 FQNEAQ. The CDR3 totals 16 residues. Trimming removed 6 bases from V and 1 base from J; junction bases left unmatched: 9. CDR3 DNA sequence: TGTGCCAGCAGTGAATTCCTAGCGGAGTCCTACAATGAGCAGTTCTTC. Encoded protein: CASSEFLAESYNEQFF.

As concerns this clone: Mismatch with germline at one junction end may stem from a read error. This rearrangement joins TRBV30 to TRBJ1-4; possibly TRBD1 for D (6 bases). Germline-derived CDR1 and CDR2 are GTSNPN and SVGIG (reference sequence). The CDR3 is 13 amino acids. The CDR3 DNA follows: TGTGCCTGGAGAGGGGGGGGTAATCAAAAACTGTTTTTT. Protein: CAWRGGGNQKLFF.

The rearrangement links TRBV5-8 to TRBJ2-2; D is perhaps TRBD1 or TRBD2 (5 bases each). The CDR3 covers 17 residues. Trimming stripped 4 bases from V and 5 bases from J, with 21 bases between. Germline V lookup: CDR1 SGHTS, CDR2 YDEGEE. The CDR3 DNA follows: TGTGCCAGCAGCGCCGGGACGGATGCGTCAGGGACCGGGGAGCTGTTTTTT. Protein product: CASSAGTDASGTGELFF.

This chain connects TRBV18 to TRBJ1-1; D gene uncertain. Germline loops: CDR1 KGHSH, CDR2 LQKENI. V was cut by 3 bases and J by 1 base, with 15 bases left in between. The CDR3 has 16 amino acids. For the CDR3, the DNA is TGTGCCAGCTCACCGGACGGAGGGAGGAGGAACACTGAAGCTTTCTTT. Amino acids: CASSPDGGRRNTEAFF.

V is TRBV10-1 and J is TRBJ2-3; 11 positions match TRBD2. The CDR3 is 15 amino acids. The germline V gene encodes CDR1 WNHNN and CDR2 SYGVQD (reference sequence). V was clipped by 3 bases and J by 1 base; unmatched bases: 0. In nucleotides, the CDR3 is TGCGCCAGCAGTGAACTAGCGGGGGGCACAGATACGCAGTATTTT. Amino acids: CASSELAGGTDTQYF.

This clone has a single count. The chain is built from TRBV18 and TRBJ1-3, with 7 bases that match TRBD1. V gave up 2 bases and J gave up 8 bases; unmatched junction bases: 15. This CDR3 region has 17 residues. Germline CDR1 and CDR2: KGHSH and LQKENI. The CDR3 here is CASSPSGIGVRGDTIYF. CDR3 bases: TGTGCCAGCTCACCATCGGGGATCGGAGTCAGGGGGGACACCATATATTTT.

The chain combines TRBV30 with TRBJ2-1; tentative D call: TRBD2 (7 bases). The V gene's germline CDR1 is GTSNPN and CDR2 SVGIG (reference sequence). V lost 5 bases and J lost 7, with 15 bases in between. CDR3 length: 13 residues. The CDR3 spells CAWAWGGGNEQFF. DNA of the CDR3: TGTGCCTGGGCCTGGGGAGGGGGGAATGAGCAGTTCTTC.

The chain couples TRBV6-6 to TRBJ2-7, with 8 bases matching TRBD2. Trimming removed 2 bases from V and 5 bases from J; junction bases left unmatched: 8. CDR1 is MNHNY and CDR2 is SVGAGI in the germline V gene (reference sequence). The CDR3 covers 15 residues. This CDR3 is CASSYVNSGNHEQYF. The DNA of the CDR3 is TGTGCCAGCAGTTACGTAAATAGCGGGAACCACGAGCAGTACTTC.

The chain is built from TRBV5-6 and TRBJ1-2, with D possibly being TRBD1 (6 bases). CDR3 length: 16 amino acids. V lost 1 base, J lost 0 bases, and 13 bases lay in between. Per the germline V gene, CDR1 is SGHDT and CDR2 is YYEEEE. This CDR3 reads CASSLHRENSNYGYTF. The CDR3 nucleotides read TGTGCCAGCAGCTTGCACAGGGAAAATTCTAACTATGGCTACACCTTC.

This rearrangement joins TRBV13 to TRBJ1-2; 9 bases align to TRBD1. This CDR3 is 13 amino acids long. V lost 3 bases and J lost 10; bases outside the gene matches: 6. Germline V lookup: CDR1 PRHDT, CDR2 FYEKMQ (reference sequence). CDR3 nucleotides: TGTGCCAGCAGCTTTTGGGGACAGGGAGACTACACCTTC. This sequence encodes CASSFWGQGDYTF.

The V call is TRBV18, the J call TRBJ2-7, with D unclear. Germline assignment: CDR1 KGHSH and CDR2 LQKENI. This CDR3 is 12 amino acids long. V was clipped by 3 bases and J by 3 bases, with 6 bases between them. The CDR3 DNA is TGTGCCAGCTCACCCGGCAACTACGAGCAGTACTTC. Protein product: CASSPGNYEQYF.

This chain uses TRBV19 with TRBJ2-2; TRBD1 matches at 7 bases. The CDR3 covers 14 residues. The V and J ends lost 3 bases and 5 bases, in that order; junction bases with no gene match: 3. Looked up from germline, CDR1 is LNHDA and CDR2 is SQIVND (reference sequence). The CDR3 DNA sequence: TGTGCCAGTAGTATTAGGGGGCGGACCGGGGAGCTGTTTTTT. Residues: CASSIRGRTGELFF.

This clone was recorded once. The chain recombines TRBV13 with TRBJ2-4; D gene unclear. V dropped 5 bases and J dropped 0 bases, with 8 bases sitting between them. The CDR3 length is 14 residues. Germline V CDR1 and CDR2: PRHDT, FYEKMQ (reference sequence). CDR3: CASSPSLAKNIQYF. DNA for the CDR3: TGTGCCAGCAGCCCTAGTCTAGCCAAAAACATTCAGTACTTC. Complete variable domain (other parts from reference TRBV13 and TRBJ2-4): AAGVIQSPRHLIKEKRETATLKCYPIPRHDTVYWYQQGPGQDPQFLISFYEKMQSDKGSIPDRFSAQQFSDYHSELNMSSLELGDSALYFCASSPSLAKNIQYFGAGTRLSVL.

This clone was seen only once. The chain recombines TRBV7-2 with TRBJ2-7; the match to TRBD1 covers 7 bases. CDR3 length equals 15 residues. J lost 3 bases, V lost 0 bases, and 5 bases had no gene match. Germline values: CDR1 SGHTA, CDR2 FQGNSA. This chain's CDR3 is CASSLARDSIYEQYF. CDR3 nucleotide sequence: TGTGCCAGCAGCTTAGCTCGGGACAGTATCTACGAGCAGTACTTC.